These T cell receptor beta chains were read from a single sample in a study of blood T cell repertoires in COVID-19. Here immunoSEQ multiplex PCR was the method, and the copy in TCRdb shows in-frame clones only, minus some. The sample contains about 310,000 clones, over 75% of which appear only once. The sequenced material came from PBMCs or T cells enriched from blood (not recorded which). The receptors derive from a middle-aged woman who had recovered from COVID-19. Each CDR3 is given with its conserved first and last residue. Fields, in order: clone size, J gene, D gene, V gene, CDR3 DNA, CDR3 protein. A D gene is named only where the DNA matches it firmly. Expanded clones are given a class, and other clones once, few, many or no size at all.

>few|TRBJ2-7|-|TRBV7-9
TGTGCCAGCAGCTTAGCCTCAGGGTGGGACGAGCAGTACTTC
CASSLASGWDEQYF
>-|TRBJ2-1|TRBD2|TRBV7-9
TGTGCCAGCAGCCCCAAACGAGGGCGGGAGGGCCCCTACAATGAGCAGTTCTTC
CASSPKRGREGPYNEQFF
>-|TRBJ2-3|TRBD2|TRBV10-3
TGTGCCATCAGTGAGCTGTTAGCGGGAGTTACAGATACGCAGTATTTT
CAISELLAGVTDTQYF
>-|TRBJ1-1|-|TRBV5-1
TGCGCCAGCAGCTTGTTAGGAGTGAACACTGAAGCTTTCTTT
CASSLLGVNTEAFF
>few|TRBJ2-7|TRBD1|TRBV9
TGTGCCAGCAGCGTCGGACAGGGCCTCTACGAGCAGTACTTC
CASSVGQGLYEQYF
>-|TRBJ1-2|TRBD1|TRBV9
TGTGCCAGTGCACCCCTCGGACAGGGTTTTGGCTACACCTTC
CASAPLGQGFGYTF
>-|TRBJ2-3|TRBD2|TRBV4-2
TGTGCCAGCAGCCAAGTGGGGACTAGCGGGAGGCGCACAGATACGCAGTATTTT
CASSQVGTSGRRTDTQYF
>few|TRBJ2-5|-|TRBV7-2
TGTGCCAGCAGCTTAAGGCCGGGGTTAAGAGAGACCCAGTACTTC
CASSLRPGLRETQYF
>-|TRBJ1-5|TRBD1|TRBV2
TGTGCCAGCAGTGCCGGGACAGGGGTTCAGCCCCAGCATTTT
CASSAGTGVQPQHF
>-|TRBJ1-1|TRBD1|TRBV6-5
TGTGCCAGCAGCCTGACAGGGGTGTACACTGAAGCTTTCTTT
CASSLTGVYTEAFF
>-|TRBJ2-5|TRBD2|TRBV3-1/TRBV3-2
TGTGCCAGCAGCCAAGAAAGCCTAGCGGGAGTAGGGAGGGAGACCCAGTACTTC
CASSQESLAGVGRETQYF
>-|TRBJ1-6|-|TRBV2
TGTGCCAGCAGTCCTTGGCCACCCCTCCACTTT
CASSPWPPLHF
>-|TRBJ2-5|-|TRBV3-1/TRBV3-2
TGTGCCAGCAGCCAAGATTGGGCCTTGCAAGAGACCCAGTACTTC
CASSQDWALQETQYF
>-|TRBJ2-2|-|TRBV5-4
TGTGCCAGCAGCTTGGATCAGTTCTACACCGGGGAGCTGTTTTTT
CASSLDQFYTGELFF
>-|TRBJ2-5|TRBD2|TRBV11-3
TGTGCCAGCAGCCGCGGACTAGCGGGAGGGGAAGAGACCCAGTACTTC
CASSRGLAGGEETQYF
>-|TRBJ1-3|-|TRBV21-1
TGTGCCAGCAGTCAAAGGCGAGGATCTTTACGCTCTGGAAACACCATATATTTT
CASSQRRGSLRSGNTIYF
>-|TRBJ1-2|-|TRBV7-2
TGTGCCAGCAGCTCCTTCACTCAGGGACTCTATGGCTACACCTTC
CASSSFTQGLYGYTF
>-|TRBJ1-2|TRBD1|TRBV24-1
TGTGCCACCAGTGACCGGACAGGGCCCTATGGCTACACCTTC
CATSDRTGPYGYTF
>-|TRBJ2-2|-|TRBV4-3
TGCGCCAGCAGCCAAGACCGAGCGATAACTGGGGAGCTGTTTTTT
CASSQDRAITGELFF
>-|TRBJ2-3|TRBD2|TRBV3-1/TRBV3-2
TGTGCCAGCAGCCAAGACCCCAGCGGGGGCGGCACAGATACGCAGTATTTT
CASSQDPSGGGTDTQYF
>-|TRBJ1-5|TRBD1|TRBV27
TGTGCCAGCAGCCACAGGGGGGCTATGAGCAATCAGCCCCAGCATTTT
CASSHRGAMSNQPQHF
>-|TRBJ1-1|-|TRBV9
TGTGCCAGCAGCGTATTGGGGAGCACTGAAGCTTTCTTT
CASSVLGSTEAFF
>-|TRBJ2-1|TRBD2|TRBV4-3
TGCGCCAGCAGCCCTGCTTTGGGAGCGGGAGGCCTTGGCCATGAGCAGTTCTTC
CASSPALGAGGLGHEQFF
>-|TRBJ2-6|-|TRBV7-6
TGTGCCAGCAGCTTAACAGGGTCAGGCTCTGGGGCCAACGTCCTGACTTTC
CASSLTGSGSGANVLTF